The 3 T cell receptor beta chains in this list originate from one sample, sequenced in a study of cytomegalovirus exposure and HLA in healthy donors. Vbeta (60) and Jbeta (13) primers were used in the PCR. Sequenced by immunoSEQ multiplex PCR; TCRdb stores in-frame clones only, minus some. The sample lists about 170,000 clones, 82% occurring once. The specimen was PBMCs. The receptors were gathered from a girl aged 2 to 9 in good health and CMV-seropositive.

V and J are TRBV28 and TRBJ2-5; the match to TRBD1 covers 9 bases. The CDR3 sequence is 15 residues long. The germline CDR1 and CDR2 sequences are MDHEN and SYDVKM. Losses at the gene ends were 5 bases for V and 2 bases for J; bases not matched to a gene: 6. CDR3 residues: CASSTTGGNQETQYF. In DNA form, the CDR3 reads TGTGCCAGCAGTACGACAGGGGGGAATCAAGAGACCCAGTACTTC.

A few counts support this clone. The same CDR3 is also encoded by other DNA sequences in this sample. The J gene is TRBJ2-7, the V gene TRBV6-1; D is uncertain. V was clipped by 5 bases and J by 3 bases, with 5 bases between them. The CDR3 loop spans 11 amino acids. Germline assignment: CDR1 MNHNS and CDR2 SASEGT. The CDR3: CASSLNYEQYF. The CDR3 region has the DNA TGTGCCAGCAGTCTTAACTACGAGCAGTACTTC.

This clone was seen only once. CDR3 sequence: CAWSGHRGSVHEQYF. CDR3 sequence (DNA): TGTGCCTGGAGTGGCCACAGGGGATCGGTCCACGAGCAGTACTTC. This chain links TRBV30 with TRBJ2-7, with 7 bases identical to TRBD1. V was clipped by 1 base and J by 5 bases; unmatched bases: 11. This CDR3 spans 15 amino acids. In germline, CDR1 is GTSNPN, CDR2 SVGIG (reference sequence).